The T cell receptor beta chain described here comes from a study of blood T cell repertoires in COVID-19. Study summary: From T cells, B-cell-depleted T cells, or PBMCs came the material, which was cDNA or gDNA.

Sequencing was performed with immunoSEQ multiplex PCR; in TCRdb, only in-frame clones are kept and a portion is missing. This repertoire shows fewer than 250,000 clones, 65% to 85% found once; its top ten account for under 4%. Each recovered donor of Cohort 3 presented with two negative PCRs, clearance, or symptom resolution. The CDR3 totals 15 residues. V was pared by 4 bases and J by 4 bases, with 17 bases between. Germline V CDR1 and CDR2: SGHNT, YYREEE (reference sequence). This clone was observed once. Sequenced: PBMCs or T cells enriched from blood (not recorded which). The sequence was collected from a woman in her twenties or thirties who had recovered from COVID-19. The chain recombines TRBV5-4 with TRBJ1-2, with D possibly matching TRBD1 (6 bases). DNA for the CDR3: TGTGCCAGCAGCCCCGGGACCCAGGGGCCCTATGGCTACACCTTC. Protein: CASSPGTQGPYGYTF.